This entry concerns a single T cell receptor (beta chain). The junction does not match germline at one end; this may be a read error. This specimen belongs to a study of blood T cells in healthy people across ages. Through a sample-barcoded 5' primer and a J-beta primer mix, a second PCR was run for about 6 to 12 cycles. Using its own MiXCR run on the 5' RACE reads, TCRdb lists one record per CDR3 protein. The table includes some 1.5 million distinct CDR3 sequences, roughly 28% detected once. The CDR3 has 14 residues. Germline V gene lookup returns CDR1 SGHTA and CDR2 FQGNSA. The receptor was isolated from a woman aged 25 to 39 in good health. The rearrangement joins TRBV7-2 to TRBJ2-7; TRBD2 is a possible D gene (7 bases). Sequences were obtained from blood. The CDR3 coding sequence is TGTGCTAGCAAGGGGGGGACGGGATTCTACGAGCAGTACTTC. As protein: CASKGGTGFYEQYF. Based on the CDR3 plus reference TRBV7-2 and TRBJ2-7, the full variable domain is GAGVSQSPSNKVTEKGKDVELRCDPISGHTALYWYRQSLGQGLEFLIYFQGNSAPDKSGLPSDRFSAERTGGSVSTLTIQRTQQEDSAVYLCASKGGTGFYEQYFGPGTRLTVT.